This T cell receptor (beta chain) was sequenced during a study of control samples from healthy donors and cancer patients. TCRdb keeps only in-frame clones here, not all; method: immunoSEQ multiplex PCR. This sample has some 80,000 clones, with roughly nine tenths found just once. This clone was observed a single time. This CDR3 has 15 residues. Germline V gene lookup returns CDR1 WSHSY and CDR2 SAAADI. Trimming removed 3 bases from V and 1 base from J, with 10 bases in between. The clonotype comes from a man aged 50 to 59 in good health. This rearrangement joins TRBV10-2 to TRBJ1-5, with D unclear. Sequencing was carried out using blood. CDR3 in amino acids: CASSELSASNQPQHF. CDR3 sequence (DNA): TGCGCCAGCAGTGAACTGTCAGCGAGCAATCAGCCCCAGCATTTT.